This TCR beta chain was sequenced in a study of control samples from healthy donors and cancer patients. This clone showed up just once. The assay was immunoSEQ multiplex PCR, and TCRdb's table has in-frame clones only and misses some. The sample contains tens of thousands of clones, approximately 84% of which appear only once. Sequenced sample: PBMCs. This clonotype was obtained from a man in his sixties or seventies with lung cancer.

CDR3 nucleotides: TGTGCCAGCAGCCATAAGACAGGGTTGGATCAGCCCCAGCATTTT. It specifies CASSHKTGLDQPQHF. The chain uses TRBV28 and TRBJ1-5, with 7 nucleotides matching TRBD1. CDR3 length: 15 amino acids. Germline lookup yields CDR1 MDHEN and CDR2 SYDVKM. The trim removed 6 bases at V and 5 bases at J, leaving 10 bases unmatched.